The clone carrying this T cell receptor beta chain was detected only a few times. Its target is unknown. Graves' hyperthyroidism was deemed stable absent ophthalmopathy progression within 18 months. Diagnostic assessment was based on clinical symptoms, serum thyroxine and TRAb, thyroid ultrasound and orbital computed tomography. TCR beta CDR3 region amplification was performed from RNA transcripts. In the first-round RT-PCR of the TCR CDR3, the HTBI primer set was used. TCRdb reprocessed the multiplex PCR reads via MiXCR and lists one record per CDR3 protein. The top ten hold 8.4% of the sample, which has roughly 740,000 distinct CDR3 sequences, about a sixth seen once. This sample was included in a study of T cells in Graves' hyperthyroidism and ophthalmopathy. Regarding the study as a whole: Patients with ophthalmopathy were separated from those with stable hyperthyroidism by a 13 V-J model. Blood also held most thyroid clonotypes expanded beyond 0.001.

The J segment lost 0 bases and the V segment lost 3 bases, leaving 5 bases of the junction unmatched. This CDR3 is 16 amino acids long. Germline V gene lookup returns CDR1 KGHSH and CDR2 LQKENI. Input material: blood. The gene calls are TRBV18 and TRBJ2-3; the match to TRBD2 covers 8 bases. The TCR comes from a man aged 18 to 30 with Graves' hyperthyroidism. The CDR3 loop reads CASSPPLAASTDTQYF. The DNA for the CDR3 is TGTGCCAGCTCACCCCCACTAGCGGCGAGCACAGATACGCAGTATTTT.